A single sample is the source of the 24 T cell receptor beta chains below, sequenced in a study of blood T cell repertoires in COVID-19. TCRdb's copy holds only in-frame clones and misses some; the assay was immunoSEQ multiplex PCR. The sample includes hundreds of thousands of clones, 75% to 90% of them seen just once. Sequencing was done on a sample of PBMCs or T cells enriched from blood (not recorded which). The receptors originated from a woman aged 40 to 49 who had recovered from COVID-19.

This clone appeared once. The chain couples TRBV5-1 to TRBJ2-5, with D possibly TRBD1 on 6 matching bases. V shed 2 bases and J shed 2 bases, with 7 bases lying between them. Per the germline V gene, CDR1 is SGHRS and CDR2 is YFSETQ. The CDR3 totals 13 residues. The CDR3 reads CASSLQGQETQYF. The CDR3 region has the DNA TGCGCCAGCAGCTTACAGGGACAAGAGACCCAGTACTTC.

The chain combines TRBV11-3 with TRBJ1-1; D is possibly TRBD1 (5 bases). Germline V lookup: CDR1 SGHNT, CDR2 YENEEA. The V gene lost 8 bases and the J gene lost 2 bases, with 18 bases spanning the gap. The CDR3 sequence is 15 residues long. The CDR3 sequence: CASARGAPINTEAFF. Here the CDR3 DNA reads TGTGCCAGCGCCCGCGGGGCCCCAATTAACACTGAAGCTTTCTTT.

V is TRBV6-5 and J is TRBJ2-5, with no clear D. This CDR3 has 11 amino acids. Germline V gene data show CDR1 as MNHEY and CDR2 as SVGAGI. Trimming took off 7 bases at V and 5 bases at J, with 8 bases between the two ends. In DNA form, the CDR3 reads TGTGCCAGCACCCTGAGGGAGACCCAGTACTTC. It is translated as CASTLRETQYF.

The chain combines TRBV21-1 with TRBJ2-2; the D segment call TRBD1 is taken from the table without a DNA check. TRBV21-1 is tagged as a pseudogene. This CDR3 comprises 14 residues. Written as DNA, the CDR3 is TGTGCCAGCACCTATGAGGGGGTATGCGGGGAGCTGTTTTTT. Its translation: CASTYEGVCGELFF.

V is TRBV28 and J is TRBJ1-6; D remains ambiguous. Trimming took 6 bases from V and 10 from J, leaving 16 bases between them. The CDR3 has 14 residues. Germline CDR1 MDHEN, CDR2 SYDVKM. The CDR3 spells CASRLSLGRSPLHF. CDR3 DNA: TGTGCCAGCAGACTCTCTCTAGGCAGATCACCCCTCCACTTT.

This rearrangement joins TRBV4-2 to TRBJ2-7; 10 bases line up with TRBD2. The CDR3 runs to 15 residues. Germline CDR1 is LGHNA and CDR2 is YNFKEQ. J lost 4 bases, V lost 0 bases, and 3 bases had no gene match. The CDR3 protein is CASSQDQTSGYEQYF. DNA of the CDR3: TGTGCCAGCAGCCAAGATCAGACTAGCGGGTACGAGCAGTACTTC.

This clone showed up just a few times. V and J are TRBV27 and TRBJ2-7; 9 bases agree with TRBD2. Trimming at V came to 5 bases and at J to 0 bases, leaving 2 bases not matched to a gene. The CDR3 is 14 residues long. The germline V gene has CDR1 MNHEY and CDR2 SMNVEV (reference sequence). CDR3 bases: TGTGCCAGCAGTGGGCGGGGGGGCTCCTACGAGCAGTACTTC. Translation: CASSGRGGSYEQYF.

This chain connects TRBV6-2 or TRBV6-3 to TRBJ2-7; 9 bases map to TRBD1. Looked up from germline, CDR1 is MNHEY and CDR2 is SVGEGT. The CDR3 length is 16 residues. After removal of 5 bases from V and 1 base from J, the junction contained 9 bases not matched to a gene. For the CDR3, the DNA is TGTGCCAGCAGTACCGGACAGGGGTGGCGATCCTACGAGCAGTACTTC. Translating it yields CASSTGQGWRSYEQYF.

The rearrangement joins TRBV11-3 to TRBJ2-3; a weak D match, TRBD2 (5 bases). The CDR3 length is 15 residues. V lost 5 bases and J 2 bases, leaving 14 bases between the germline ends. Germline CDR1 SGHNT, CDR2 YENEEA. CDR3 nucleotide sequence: TGTGCCAGCAGCAAAAGCGGATTAATCACAGATACGCAGTATTTT. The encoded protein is CASSKSGLITDTQYF.

CDR3 nucleotides: TGTGCCAGCAGCCAGGGAAGGGGGGTAGCGGGGAGGTACGAGCAGTACTTC. This translates into CASSQGRGVAGRYEQYF. The chain recombines TRBV7-2 with TRBJ2-7; TRBD2 agrees at 8 bases. V lost 5 bases and J lost 4; bases outside the gene matches: 16. Germline V gene data show CDR1 as SGHTA and CDR2 as FQGNSA. The length of the CDR3 is 17 residues.

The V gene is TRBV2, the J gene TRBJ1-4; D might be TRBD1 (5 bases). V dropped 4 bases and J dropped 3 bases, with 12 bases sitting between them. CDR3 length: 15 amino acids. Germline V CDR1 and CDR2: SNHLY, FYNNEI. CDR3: CASSVGGGANEKLFF. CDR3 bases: TGTGCCAGCAGTGTTGGTGGGGGGGCTAATGAAAAACTGTTTTTT.

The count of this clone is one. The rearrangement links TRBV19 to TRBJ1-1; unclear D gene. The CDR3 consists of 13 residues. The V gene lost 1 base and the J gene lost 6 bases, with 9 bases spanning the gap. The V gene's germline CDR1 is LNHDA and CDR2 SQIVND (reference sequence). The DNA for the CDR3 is TGTGCCAGTAGTATAGGGCAAAGTTCTGAAGCTTTCTTT. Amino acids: CASSIGQSSEAFF.

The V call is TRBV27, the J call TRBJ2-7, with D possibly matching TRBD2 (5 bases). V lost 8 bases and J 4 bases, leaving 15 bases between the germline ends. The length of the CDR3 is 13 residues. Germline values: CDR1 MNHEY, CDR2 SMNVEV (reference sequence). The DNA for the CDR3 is TGTGCCAGCTCTATGGACTCGAGGTACGAGCAGTACTTC. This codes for CASSMDSRYEQYF.

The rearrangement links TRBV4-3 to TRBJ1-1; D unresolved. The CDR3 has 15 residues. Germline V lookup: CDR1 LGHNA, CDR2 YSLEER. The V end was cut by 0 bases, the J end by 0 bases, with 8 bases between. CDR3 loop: CASSQDEEMNTEAFF. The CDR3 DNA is TGCGCCAGCAGCCAAGATGAGGAGATGAACACTGAAGCTTTCTTT.

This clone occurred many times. DNA for the CDR3: TGTGCCAGTAGTATAGGAGGATACAATGAGCAGTTCTTC. This gives the protein CASSIGGYNEQFF. The chain couples TRBV19 to TRBJ2-1; no definite D call. There are 13 residues in the CDR3. V lost 1 base to trimming and J lost 4 bases, with 5 bases between them. Germline values: CDR1 LNHDA, CDR2 SQIVND (reference sequence).

DNA of the CDR3: TGTGCCAGCAGCCCTCCTAGCGGGGGCAGGAATGAGCAGTTCTTC. Protein product: CASSPPSGGRNEQFF. This sequence joins TRBV5-4 and TRBJ2-1, with TRBD2 matching over 10 bases. CDR1 SGHNT and CDR2 YYREEE come from the germline V gene (reference sequence). This CDR3 has 15 residues. Losses at the gene ends were 4 bases for V and 7 bases for J; bases not matched to a gene: 8.

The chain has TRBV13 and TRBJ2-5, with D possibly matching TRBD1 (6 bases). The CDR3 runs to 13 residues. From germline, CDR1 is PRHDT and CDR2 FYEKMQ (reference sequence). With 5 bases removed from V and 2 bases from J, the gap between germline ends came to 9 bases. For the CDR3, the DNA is TGTGCCAGCAGCATCGGACAGCAAGAGACCCAGTACTTC. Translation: CASSIGQQETQYF.

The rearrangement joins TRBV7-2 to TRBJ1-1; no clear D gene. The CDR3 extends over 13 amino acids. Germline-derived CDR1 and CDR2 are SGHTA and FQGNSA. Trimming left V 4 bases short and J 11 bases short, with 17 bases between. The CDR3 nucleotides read TGTGCCAGCAGCTCGCCCCCGGCGGGGTCGGCTTTCTTT. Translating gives CASSSPPAGSAFF. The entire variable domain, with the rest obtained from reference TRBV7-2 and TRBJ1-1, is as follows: GAGVSQSPSNKVTEKGKDVELRCDPISGHTALYWYRQSLGQGLEFLIYFQGNSAPDKSGLPSDRFSAERTGGSVSTLTIQRTQQEDSAVYLCASSSPPAGSAFFGQGTRLTVV.

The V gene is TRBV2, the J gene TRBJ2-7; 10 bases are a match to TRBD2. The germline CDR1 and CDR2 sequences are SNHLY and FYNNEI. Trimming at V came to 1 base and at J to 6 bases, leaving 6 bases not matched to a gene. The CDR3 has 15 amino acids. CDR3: CASSEVTSGALEQYF. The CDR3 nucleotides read TGTGCCAGCAGTGAAGTTACTAGCGGGGCTCTCGAGCAGTACTTC.

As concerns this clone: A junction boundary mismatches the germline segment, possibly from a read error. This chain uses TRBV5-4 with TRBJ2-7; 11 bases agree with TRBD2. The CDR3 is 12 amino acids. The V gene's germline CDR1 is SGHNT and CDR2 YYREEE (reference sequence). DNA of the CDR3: TGTGCCAGCAGCTTGCGGACTAGCGGGCCCATATTC. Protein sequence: CASSLRTSGPIF.

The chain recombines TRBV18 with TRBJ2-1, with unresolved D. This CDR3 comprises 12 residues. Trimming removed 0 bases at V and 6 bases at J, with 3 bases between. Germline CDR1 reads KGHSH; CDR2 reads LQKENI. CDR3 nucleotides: TGTGCCAGCTCACCACCCAGCAATGAGCAGTTCTTC. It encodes CASSPPSNEQFF.

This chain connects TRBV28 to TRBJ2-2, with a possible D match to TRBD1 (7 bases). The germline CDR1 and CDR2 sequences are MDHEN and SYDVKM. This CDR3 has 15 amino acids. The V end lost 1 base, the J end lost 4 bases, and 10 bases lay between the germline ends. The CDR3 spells CASSLYRGGTGELFF. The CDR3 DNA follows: TGTGCCAGCAGTTTATACAGGGGAGGCACCGGGGAGCTGTTTTTT.

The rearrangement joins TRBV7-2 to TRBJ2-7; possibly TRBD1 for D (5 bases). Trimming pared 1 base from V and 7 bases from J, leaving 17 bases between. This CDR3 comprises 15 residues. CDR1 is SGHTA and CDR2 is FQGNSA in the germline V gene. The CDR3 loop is CASSLVAGDSLEQYF. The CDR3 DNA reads TGTGCCAGCAGCTTAGTAGCTGGAGACAGCCTTGAGCAGTACTTC.

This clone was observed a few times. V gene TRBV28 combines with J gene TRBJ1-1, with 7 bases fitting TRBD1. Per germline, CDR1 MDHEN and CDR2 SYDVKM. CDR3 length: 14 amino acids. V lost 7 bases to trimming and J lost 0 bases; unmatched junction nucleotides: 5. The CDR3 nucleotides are TGTGCCAGCACCCGGGGACAGTTGAACACTGAAGCTTTCTTT. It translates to CASTRGQLNTEAFF. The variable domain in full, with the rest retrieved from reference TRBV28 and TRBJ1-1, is DVKVTQSSRYLVKRTGEKVFLECVQDMDHENMFWYRQDPGLGLRLIYFSYDVKMKEKGDIPEGYSVSREKKERFSLILESASTNQTSMYLCASTRGQLNTEAFFGQGTRLTVV.